Following are 4 T cell receptor beta chains from one sample sequenced in a study of blood T cell repertoires in COVID-19. Method: immunoSEQ multiplex PCR; TCRdb's copy keeps in-frame clones and lacks some. The table shows about 100,000 clones, with about 80% occurring only once. Sequences were obtained from peripheral blood. Source of these receptors: a woman in her 70s with acute or convalescent COVID-19.

The chain couples TRBV7-8 to TRBJ1-5; 8 bases are a match to TRBD1. Germline CDR1 is SGHVS and CDR2 is FQNEAQ. The CDR3 length is 17 residues. J lost 6 bases, V lost 0 bases, and 10 bases had no gene match. The CDR3 here is CASSLALGDRGGQPQHF. CDR3 nucleotide sequence: TGTGCCAGCAGCTTAGCGTTGGGCGACAGGGGCGGTCAGCCCCAGCATTTT.

This clone was seen more than once but under ten times. The rearrangement joins TRBV10-3 to TRBJ1-5, with a weak D call TRBD1 (6 bases). The CDR3 is 13 residues long. CDR1 ENHRY and CDR2 SYGVKD come from the germline V gene. Trimming removed 10 bases at V and 4 bases at J, with 14 bases between. CDR3 sequence reads: CATQDRNNQPQHF. CDR3 sequence (DNA): TGTGCCACCCAAGACAGGAATAATCAGCCCCAGCATTTT.

This clone was counted a few times. The V call is TRBV3-1 (or the pseudogene TRBV3-2), the J call TRBJ2-2; maybe TRBD1 (6 bases). Germline V CDR1 and CDR2: LGHDT, YNNKEL (reference sequence). The CDR3 loop spans 16 amino acids. Trimming removed 6 bases at V and 4 bases at J, with 18 bases between. This chain's CDR3 is CASSPYQGLGTGELFF. CDR3 nucleotides: TGTGCCAGCAGTCCATATCAGGGGCTAGGCACCGGGGAGCTGTTTTTT.

This chain links TRBV5-5 with TRBJ2-6; 8 nucleotides agree with TRBD1. CDR1 is SGHKS and CDR2 is YYEKEE in the germline V gene (reference sequence). V was clipped by 1 base and J by 0 bases; unmatched bases: 9. This CDR3 has 19 amino acids. The CDR3, as DNA: TGTGCCAGCAGCTTGTTGGGACAGGAACCAAGCTCTGGGGCCAACGTCCTGACTTTC. Translation: CASSLLGQEPSSGANVLTF.